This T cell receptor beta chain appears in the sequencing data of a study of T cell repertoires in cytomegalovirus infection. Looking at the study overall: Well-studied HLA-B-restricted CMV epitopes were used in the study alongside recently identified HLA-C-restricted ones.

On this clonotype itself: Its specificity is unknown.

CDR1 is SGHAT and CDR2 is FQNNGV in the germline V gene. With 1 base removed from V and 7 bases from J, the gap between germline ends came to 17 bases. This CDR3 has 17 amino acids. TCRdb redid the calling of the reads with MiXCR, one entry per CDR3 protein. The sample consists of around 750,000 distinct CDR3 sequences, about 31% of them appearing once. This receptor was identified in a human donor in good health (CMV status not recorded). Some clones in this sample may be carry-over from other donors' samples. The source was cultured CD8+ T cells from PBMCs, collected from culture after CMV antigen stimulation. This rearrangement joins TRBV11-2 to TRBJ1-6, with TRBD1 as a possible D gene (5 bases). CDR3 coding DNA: TGTGCCAGCAGCTTAGCTACATTGGGGCAGAACAATTCACCCCTCCACTTT. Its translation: CASSLATLGQNNSPLHF.